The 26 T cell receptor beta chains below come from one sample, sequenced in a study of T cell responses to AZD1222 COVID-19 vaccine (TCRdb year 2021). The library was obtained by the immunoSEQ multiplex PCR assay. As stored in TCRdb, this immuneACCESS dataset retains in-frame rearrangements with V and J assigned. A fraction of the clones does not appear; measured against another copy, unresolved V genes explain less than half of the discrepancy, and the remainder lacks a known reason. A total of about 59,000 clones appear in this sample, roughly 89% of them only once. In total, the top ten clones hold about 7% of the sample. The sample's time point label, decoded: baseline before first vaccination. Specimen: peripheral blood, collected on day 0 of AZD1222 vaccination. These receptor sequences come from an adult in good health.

CDR3 sequence reads: CASSYSEATNEKLFF. As DNA, the CDR3 is TGTGCCAGCAGTTACTCGGAAGCAACTAATGAAAAACTGTTTTTT. The chain has TRBV6-5 and TRBJ1-4; D gene ambiguous. Trimming cost V 0 bases and J 0 bases, with 5 bases left between them. Germline V gene data show CDR1 as MNHEY and CDR2 as SVGAGI. This CDR3 has 15 amino acids.

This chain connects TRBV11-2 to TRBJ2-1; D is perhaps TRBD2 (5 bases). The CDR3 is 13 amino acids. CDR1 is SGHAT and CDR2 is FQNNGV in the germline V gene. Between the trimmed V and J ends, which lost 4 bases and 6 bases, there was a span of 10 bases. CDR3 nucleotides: TGTGCCAGCAGCTACGGGATGTTCAATGAGCAGTTCTTC. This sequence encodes CASSYGMFNEQFF.

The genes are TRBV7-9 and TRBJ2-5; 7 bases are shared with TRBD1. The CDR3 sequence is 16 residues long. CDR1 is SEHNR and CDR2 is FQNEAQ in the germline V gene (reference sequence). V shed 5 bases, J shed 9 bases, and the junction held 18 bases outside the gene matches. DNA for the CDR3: TGTGCCAGCAGCGCGACCGCCGGACAGGTTCCTCCGGCCCAGTACTTC. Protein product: CASSATAGQVPPAQYF.

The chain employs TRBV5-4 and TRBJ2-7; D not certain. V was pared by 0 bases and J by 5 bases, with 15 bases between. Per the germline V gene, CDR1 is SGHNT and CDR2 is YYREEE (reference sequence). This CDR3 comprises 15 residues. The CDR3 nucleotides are TGTGCCAGCAGCTTGGGACAAGGGCCACGCGACGAGCAGTACTTC. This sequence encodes CASSLGQGPRDEQYF.

DNA for the CDR3: TGTGCCAGCAGCCCGCAGGGGGACCTGGGGACTGAAGCTTTCTTT. It yields the protein CASSPQGDLGTEAFF. This sequence joins TRBV11-2 and TRBJ1-1; TRBD1 agrees at 7 bases. The CDR3 length is 15 residues. V shed 5 bases, J shed 5 bases, and the junction held 11 bases outside the gene matches. The germline V gene has CDR1 SGHAT and CDR2 FQNNGV.

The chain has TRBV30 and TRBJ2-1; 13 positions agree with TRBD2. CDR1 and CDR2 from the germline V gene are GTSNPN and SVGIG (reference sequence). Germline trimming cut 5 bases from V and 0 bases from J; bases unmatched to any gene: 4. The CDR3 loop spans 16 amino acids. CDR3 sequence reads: CAWGLAGASSYNEQFF. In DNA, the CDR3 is TGTGCCTGGGGACTAGCGGGGGCGAGCTCCTACAATGAGCAGTTCTTC. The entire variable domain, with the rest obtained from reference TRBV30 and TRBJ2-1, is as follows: SQTIHQWPATLVQPVGSPLSLECTVEGTSNPNLYWYRQAAGRGLQLLFYSVGIGQISSEVPQNLSASRPQDRQFILSSKKLLLSDSGFYLCAWGLAGASSYNEQFFGPGTRLTVL.

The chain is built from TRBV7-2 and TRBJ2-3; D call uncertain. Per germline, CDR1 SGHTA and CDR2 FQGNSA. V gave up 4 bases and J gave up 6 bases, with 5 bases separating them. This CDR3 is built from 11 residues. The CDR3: CASSSEDTQYF. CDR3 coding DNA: TGTGCCAGCAGCTCCGAGGATACGCAGTATTTT. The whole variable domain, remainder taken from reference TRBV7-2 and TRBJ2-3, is GAGVSQSPSNKVTEKGKDVELRCDPISGHTALYWYRQSLGQGLEFLIYFQGNSAPDKSGLPSDRFSAERTGGSVSTLTIQRTQQEDSAVYLCASSSEDTQYFGPGTRLTVL.

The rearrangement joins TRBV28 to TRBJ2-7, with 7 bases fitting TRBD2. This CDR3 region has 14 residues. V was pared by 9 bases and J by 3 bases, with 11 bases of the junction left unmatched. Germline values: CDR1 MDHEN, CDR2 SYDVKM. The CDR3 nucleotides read TGTGCCAGTAGACCAGCGGGAAACCACTACGAGCAGTACTTC. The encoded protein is CASRPAGNHYEQYF.

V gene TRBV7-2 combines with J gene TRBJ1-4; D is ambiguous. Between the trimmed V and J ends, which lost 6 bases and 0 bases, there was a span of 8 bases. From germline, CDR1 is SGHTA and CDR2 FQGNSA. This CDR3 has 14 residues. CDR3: CASRADATNEKLFF. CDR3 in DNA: TGTGCCAGCAGGGCAGATGCAACTAATGAAAAACTGTTTTTT.

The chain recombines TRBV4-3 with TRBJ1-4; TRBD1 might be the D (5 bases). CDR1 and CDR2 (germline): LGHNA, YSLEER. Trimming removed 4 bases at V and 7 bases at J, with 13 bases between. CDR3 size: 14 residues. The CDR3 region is CASSPSPGLEKLFF. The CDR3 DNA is TGCGCCAGCAGCCCCTCCCCAGGGCTTGAAAAACTGTTTTTT.

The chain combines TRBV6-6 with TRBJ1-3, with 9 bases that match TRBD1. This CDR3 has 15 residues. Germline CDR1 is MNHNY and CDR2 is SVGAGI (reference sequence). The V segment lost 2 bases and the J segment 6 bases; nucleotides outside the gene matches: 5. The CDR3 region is CASSYPTGGENTIYF. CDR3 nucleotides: TGTGCCAGCAGTTACCCCACAGGGGGCGAAAACACCATATATTTT.

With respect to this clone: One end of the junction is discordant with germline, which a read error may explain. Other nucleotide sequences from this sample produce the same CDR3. CDR3 region: CASSLGTAEETQYF. The CDR3 DNA reads as TGTGCCAGCAGCTTGGGGACAGCTGAGGAGACCCAGTACTTC. The J gene is TRBJ2-5, the V gene TRBV5-1; 7 positions match TRBD1. The CDR3 consists of 14 residues. Germline V lookup: CDR1 SGHRS, CDR2 YFSETQ.

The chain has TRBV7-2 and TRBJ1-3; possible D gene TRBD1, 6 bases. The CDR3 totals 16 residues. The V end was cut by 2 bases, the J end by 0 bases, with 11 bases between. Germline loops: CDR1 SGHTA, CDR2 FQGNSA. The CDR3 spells CASSLHTGSSGNTIYF. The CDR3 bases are TGTGCCAGCAGCTTACATACAGGGAGCTCTGGAAACACCATATATTTT.

The CDR3 region is CASSPGGLEAFF. The CDR3 DNA reads as TGTGCCAGCAGCCCCGGGGGGCTGGAAGCTTTCTTT. This chain uses TRBV14 with TRBJ1-1; D is possibly TRBD1 (6 bases). V lost 4 bases and J lost 8, with 11 bases in between. Per the germline V gene, CDR1 is SGHDN and CDR2 is FVKESK. The CDR3 spans 12 residues.

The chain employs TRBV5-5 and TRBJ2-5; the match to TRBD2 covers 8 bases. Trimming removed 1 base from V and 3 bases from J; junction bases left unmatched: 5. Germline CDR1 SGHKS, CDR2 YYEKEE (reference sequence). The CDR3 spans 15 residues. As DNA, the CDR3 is TGTGCCAGCAGCTTGTTCGGGGGGGCCGAAGAGACCCAGTACTTC. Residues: CASSLFGGAEETQYF.

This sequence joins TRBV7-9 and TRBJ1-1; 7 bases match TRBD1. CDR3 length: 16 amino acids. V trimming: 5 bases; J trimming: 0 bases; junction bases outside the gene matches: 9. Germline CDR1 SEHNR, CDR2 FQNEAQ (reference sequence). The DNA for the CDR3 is TGTGCCAGCAGCGTAACCGGGACAGTGATGAACACTGAAGCTTTCTTT. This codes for CASSVTGTVMNTEAFF. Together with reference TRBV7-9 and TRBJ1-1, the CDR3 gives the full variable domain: DTGVSQNPRHKITKRGQNVTFRCDPISEHNRLYWYRQTLGQGPEFLTYFQNEAQLEKSRLLSDRFSAERPKGSFSTLEIQRTEQGDSAMYLCASSVTGTVMNTEAFFGQGTRLTVV.

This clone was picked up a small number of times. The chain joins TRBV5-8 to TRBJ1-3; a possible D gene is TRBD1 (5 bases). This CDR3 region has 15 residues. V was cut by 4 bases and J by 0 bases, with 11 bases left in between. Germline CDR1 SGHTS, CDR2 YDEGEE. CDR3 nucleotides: TGTGCCAGCAGCAGACAGAGGAGCTCTGGAAACACCATATATTTT. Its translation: CASSRQRSSGNTIYF.

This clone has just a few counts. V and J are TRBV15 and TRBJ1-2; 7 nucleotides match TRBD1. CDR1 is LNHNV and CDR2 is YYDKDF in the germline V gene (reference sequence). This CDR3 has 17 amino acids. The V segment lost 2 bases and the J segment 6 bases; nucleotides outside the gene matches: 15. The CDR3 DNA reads TGTGCCACCAGCAGACCCGGGGAACAGGGGTTGTTGGATGGCTACACCTTC. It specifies CATSRPGEQGLLDGYTF.

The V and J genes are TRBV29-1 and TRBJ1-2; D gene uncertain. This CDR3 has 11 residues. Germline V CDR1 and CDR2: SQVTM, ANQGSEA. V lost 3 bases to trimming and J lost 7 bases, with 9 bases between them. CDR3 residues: CSVERGAGYTF. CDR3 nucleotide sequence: TGCAGCGTTGAGCGGGGTGCTGGCTACACCTTC.

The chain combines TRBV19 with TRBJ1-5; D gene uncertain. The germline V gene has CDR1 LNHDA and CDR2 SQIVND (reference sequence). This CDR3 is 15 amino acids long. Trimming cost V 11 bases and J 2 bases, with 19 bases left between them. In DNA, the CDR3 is TGTGCCTCCTCCGGGGAAGGACTCCGCAATCAGCCCCAGCATTTT. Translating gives CASSGEGLRNQPQHF.

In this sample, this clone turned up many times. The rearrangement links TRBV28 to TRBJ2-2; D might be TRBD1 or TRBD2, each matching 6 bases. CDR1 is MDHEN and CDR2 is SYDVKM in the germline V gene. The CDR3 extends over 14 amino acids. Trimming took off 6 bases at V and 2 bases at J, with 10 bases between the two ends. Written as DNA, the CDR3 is TGTGCCAGCAGAGAGGGGGGAAACACCGGGGAGCTGTTTTTT. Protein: CASREGGNTGELFF. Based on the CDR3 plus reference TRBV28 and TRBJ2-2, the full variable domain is DVKVTQSSRYLVKRTGEKVFLECVQDMDHENMFWYRQDPGLGLRLIYFSYDVKMKEKGDIPEGYSVSREKKERFSLILESASTNQTSMYLCASREGGNTGELFFGEGSRLTVL.

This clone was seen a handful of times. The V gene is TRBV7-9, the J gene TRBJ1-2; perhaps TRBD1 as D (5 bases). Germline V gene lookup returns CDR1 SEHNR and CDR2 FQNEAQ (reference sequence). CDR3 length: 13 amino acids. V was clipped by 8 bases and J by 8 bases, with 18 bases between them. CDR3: CASQGSQGGGYTF. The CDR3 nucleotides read TGTGCCAGCCAAGGTTCCCAGGGAGGAGGCTACACCTTC.

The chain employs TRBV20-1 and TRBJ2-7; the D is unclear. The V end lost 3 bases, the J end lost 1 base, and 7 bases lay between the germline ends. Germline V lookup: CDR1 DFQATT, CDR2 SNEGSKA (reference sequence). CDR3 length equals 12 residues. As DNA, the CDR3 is TGCAGTGCTAGTTGGGTTTCCTACGAGCAGTACTTC. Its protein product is CSASWVSYEQYF.

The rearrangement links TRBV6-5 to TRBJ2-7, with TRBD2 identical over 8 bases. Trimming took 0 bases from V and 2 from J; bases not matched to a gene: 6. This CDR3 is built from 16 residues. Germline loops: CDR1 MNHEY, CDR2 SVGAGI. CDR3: CASSYSLAGLTYEQYF. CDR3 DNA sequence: TGTGCCAGCAGTTACTCCTTAGCGGGGTTAACCTACGAGCAGTACTTC.

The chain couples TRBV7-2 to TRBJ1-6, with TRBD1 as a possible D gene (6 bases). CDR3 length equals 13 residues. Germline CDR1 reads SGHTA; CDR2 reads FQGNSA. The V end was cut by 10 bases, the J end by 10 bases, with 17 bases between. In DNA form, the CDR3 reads TGTGCCACGGGACAACCCTTTAACTCACCCCTCCACTTT. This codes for CATGQPFNSPLHF.

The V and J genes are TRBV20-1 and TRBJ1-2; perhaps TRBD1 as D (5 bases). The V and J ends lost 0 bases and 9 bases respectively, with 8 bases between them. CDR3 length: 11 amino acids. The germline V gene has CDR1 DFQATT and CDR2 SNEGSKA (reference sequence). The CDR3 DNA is TGCAGTGCTAGAGATGGGGCAAGCTACACCTTC. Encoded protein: CSARDGASYTF.